This TCR beta chain was observed in a study of blood T cell repertoires in COVID-19. Participant-given clinical history determined each cohort assignment. In the authors' workflow: Reference gene primer amplification gave nucleated cell count estimates. TCRdb's table, derived via immunoSEQ multiplex PCR, lists solely in-frame clones and lacks some. V and J calls plus clone size are reproduced from that table; the DNA served to infer D and trimming. This table holds a few hundred thousand clones, 70% to 90% found once. V lost 1 base, J lost 1 base, and 9 bases stayed unmatched. Germline loops: CDR1 SEHNR, CDR2 FQNEAQ (reference sequence). CDR3 length: 17 residues.

The sequenced material came from PBMCs or T cells enriched from blood (not recorded which). This receptor was taken from a woman aged 50 to 60 who had recovered from COVID-19. The V gene is TRBV7-9, the J gene TRBJ1-1; 7 nucleotides match TRBD1. Here the CDR3 DNA reads TGTGCCAGCAGCTTAGTATTTATGGGACAGCCGAACACTGAAGCTTTCTTT. This sequence encodes CASSLVFMGQPNTEAFF.